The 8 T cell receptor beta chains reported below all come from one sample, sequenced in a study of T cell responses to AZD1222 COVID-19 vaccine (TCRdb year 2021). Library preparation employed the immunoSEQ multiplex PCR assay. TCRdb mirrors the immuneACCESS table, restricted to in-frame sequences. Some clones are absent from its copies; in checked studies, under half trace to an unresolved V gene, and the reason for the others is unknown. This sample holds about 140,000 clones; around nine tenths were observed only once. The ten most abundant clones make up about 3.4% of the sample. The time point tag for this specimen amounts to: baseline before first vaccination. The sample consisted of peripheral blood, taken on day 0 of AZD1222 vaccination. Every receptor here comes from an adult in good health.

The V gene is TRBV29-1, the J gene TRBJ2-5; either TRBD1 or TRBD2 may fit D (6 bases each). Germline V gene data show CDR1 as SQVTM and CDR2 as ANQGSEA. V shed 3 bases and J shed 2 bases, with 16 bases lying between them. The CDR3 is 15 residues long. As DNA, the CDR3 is TGCAGCGTTGATTCGGGGGCGTGGGGTCAAGAGACCCAGTACTTC. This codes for CSVDSGAWGQETQYF.

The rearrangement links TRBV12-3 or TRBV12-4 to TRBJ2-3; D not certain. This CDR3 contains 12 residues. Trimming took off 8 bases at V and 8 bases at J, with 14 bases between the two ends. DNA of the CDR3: TGTGCCAGCCTACCCCCCGTAGGTACGCAGTATTTT. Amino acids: CASLPPVGTQYF.

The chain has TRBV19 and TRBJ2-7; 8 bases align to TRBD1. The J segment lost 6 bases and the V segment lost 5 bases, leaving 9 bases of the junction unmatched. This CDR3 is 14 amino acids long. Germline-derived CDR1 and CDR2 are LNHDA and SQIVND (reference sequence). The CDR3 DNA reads TGTGCCAGTAGTCTAACCCGGACAGGGTCCGAGCAGTACTTC. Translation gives CASSLTRTGSEQYF.

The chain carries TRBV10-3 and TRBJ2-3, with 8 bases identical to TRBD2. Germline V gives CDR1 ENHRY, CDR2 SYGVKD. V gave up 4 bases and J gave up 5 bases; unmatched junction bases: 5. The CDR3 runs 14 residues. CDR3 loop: CAISVNAGGDTQYF. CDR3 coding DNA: TGTGCCATCAGTGTGAACGCGGGGGGAGATACGCAGTATTTT.

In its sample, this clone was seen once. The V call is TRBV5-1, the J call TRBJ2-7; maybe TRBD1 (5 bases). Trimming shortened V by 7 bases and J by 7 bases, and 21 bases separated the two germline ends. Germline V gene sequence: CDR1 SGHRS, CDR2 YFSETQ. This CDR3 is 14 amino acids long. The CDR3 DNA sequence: TGCGCCAGCGCTGGGTCAGGGTCGTTTCGTGAGCAGTACTTC. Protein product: CASAGSGSFREQYF.

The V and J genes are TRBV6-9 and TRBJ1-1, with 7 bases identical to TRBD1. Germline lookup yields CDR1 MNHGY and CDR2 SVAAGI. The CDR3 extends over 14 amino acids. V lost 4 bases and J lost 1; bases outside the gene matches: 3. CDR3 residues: CASSSGGSNTEAFF. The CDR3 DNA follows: TGTGCCAGCAGTTCAGGGGGTTCGAACACTGAAGCTTTCTTT.

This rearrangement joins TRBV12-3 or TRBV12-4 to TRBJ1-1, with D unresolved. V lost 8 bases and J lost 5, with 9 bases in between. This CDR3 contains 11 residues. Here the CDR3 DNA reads TGTGCCAGCGTGGGCCGGACTGAAGCTTTCTTT. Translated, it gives CASVGRTEAFF.

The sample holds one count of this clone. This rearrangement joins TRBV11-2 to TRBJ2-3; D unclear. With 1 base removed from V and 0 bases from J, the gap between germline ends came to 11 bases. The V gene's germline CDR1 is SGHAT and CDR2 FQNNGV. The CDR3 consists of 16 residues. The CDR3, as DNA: TGTGCCAGCAGCTTAGCGGCCAGATCTAGCACAGATACGCAGTATTTT. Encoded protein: CASSLAARSSTDTQYF.